These 30 T cell receptor beta chains were sequenced from one sample in a study of CD8+CD57+ T cells in acquired aplastic anemia. The template used for profiling TCR beta VDJ and CDR3 was genomic DNA. TCRdb reprocessed the reads with MiXCR, giving one entry per CDR3 protein. The repertoire holds around 150,000 distinct CDR3 sequences, with just under 45% as singletons. Sequenced input: sorted CD4+, CD8+, or CD8+CD57+ T cells (not recorded which) from PBMCs. These receptors all stem from a human donor in good health.

The chain recombines TRBV27 with TRBJ2-7, with D perhaps TRBD2 (7 bases). This CDR3 region has 14 residues. Trimming took off 5 bases at V and 2 bases at J, with 13 bases between the two ends. Germline V gives CDR1 MNHEY, CDR2 SMNVEV (reference sequence). This chain's CDR3 is CASSTLGGPYEQYF. For the CDR3, the DNA is TGTGCCAGCAGTACCCTCGGGGGGCCCTACGAGCAGTACTTC.

This clonotype was recorded only once. The rearrangement links TRBV10-3 to TRBJ2-7, with 9 bases matching TRBD2. Germline-derived CDR1 and CDR2 are ENHRY and SYGVKD. CDR3 length equals 12 residues. The V gene end was trimmed by 5 bases and the J gene end by 4 bases; junction bases not matched to a gene: 0. The CDR3 DNA follows: TGTGCCATCAGTAGCGGGGGGTACGAGCAGTACTTC. Translated: CAISSGGYEQYF.

This clonotype showed up many times. This chain joins TRBV15 and TRBJ2-1; 13 nucleotides line up with TRBD2. CDR1 LNHNV and CDR2 YYDKDF come from the germline V gene (reference sequence). The CDR3 spans 16 residues. The V and J ends lost 2 bases and 5 bases, in that order; junction bases with no gene match: 3. The chain's CDR3 is CATSRTGLAGDNEQFF. The CDR3 DNA reads TGTGCCACCAGCAGAACCGGACTAGCGGGGGACAATGAGCAGTTCTTC.

This clonotype was detected a few times. The chain uses TRBV2 and TRBJ1-6; 8 bases align to TRBD1. V lost 8 bases to trimming and J lost 9 bases; unmatched junction nucleotides: 12. CDR1 is SNHLY, CDR2 FYNNEI, per germline. The CDR3 runs to 15 residues. The CDR3 region is CASQTLDRVGSPLHF. In DNA, the CDR3 is TGTGCCAGCCAAACCCTGGACAGGGTTGGTTCACCCCTCCACTTT.

Of note for this clonotype: A far larger clone is just one base off, so this is likely a read error. The rearrangement joins TRBV5-1 to TRBJ1-2, with D maybe TRBD1 (6 bases). CDR3 length equals 13 residues. Germline lookup yields CDR1 SGHRS and CDR2 YFSETQ. Trimming left V 4 bases short and J 3 bases short, with 10 bases between. This chain's CDR3 is CASSPDSDYGYTF. The CDR3 DNA reads as TGCGCCAGCAGCCCGGACAGTGACTATGGCTACACCTTC.

This chain links TRBV12-3 or TRBV12-4 with TRBJ2-3, with 10 bases lining up with TRBD1. The trim removed 2 bases at V and 4 bases at J, leaving 3 bases unmatched. The CDR3 covers 15 residues. The CDR3 here is CASSLRTGGADTQYF. CDR3 nucleotide sequence: TGTGCCAGCAGTTTACGGACAGGGGGGGCAGATACGCAGTATTTT.

V and J are TRBV10-1 and TRBJ2-7; D is uncertain. The CDR3 spans 13 residues. The V end was cut by 4 bases, the J end by 0 bases, with 7 bases between. Looked up from germline, CDR1 is WNHNN and CDR2 is SYGVQD (reference sequence). The CDR3 region has the DNA TGCGCCAGCAGTGTGAGTAGCTCCTACGAGCAGTACTTC. This sequence encodes CASSVSSSYEQYF.

This chain joins TRBV29-1 and TRBJ1-1, with D tentatively TRBD1 (5 bases). V lost 4 bases, J lost 1 base, and 7 bases lay in between. CDR1 is SQVTM and CDR2 is ANQGSEA in the germline V gene. The CDR3 consists of 12 residues. DNA for the CDR3: TGCAGCGTTGTGGGGGGGAACACTGAAGCTTTCTTT. As protein: CSVVGGNTEAFF.

The rearrangement uses TRBV5-4 and TRBJ2-3, with 8 bases lining up with TRBD2. Germline V CDR1 and CDR2: SGHNT, YYREEE (reference sequence). The ends lost 2 bases at V and 8 bases at J; junction bases unmatched: 13. This CDR3 is built from 16 residues. The CDR3 loop is CASSLTAGAQRSTQYF. CDR3 DNA: TGTGCCAGCAGCTTAACAGCGGGGGCCCAGAGAAGTACGCAGTATTTT.

This clonotype was picked up a small number of times. The V and J genes are TRBV25-1 and TRBJ2-3; unclear D gene. CDR1 MGHDK and CDR2 SYGVNS come from the germline V gene. The ends were cut back, 3 bases at V and 1 base at J, with 5 bases in the middle. The CDR3 is 13 amino acids. The CDR3 DNA sequence: TGTGCCAGCAGTGACCCAGGCACAGATACGCAGTATTTT. Protein: CASSDPGTDTQYF.

This clonotype occurred many times. This chain links TRBV20-1 with TRBJ1-3; 8 bases match TRBD1. V was pared by 5 bases and J by 4 bases, with 13 bases of the junction left unmatched. Looked up from germline, CDR1 is DFQATT and CDR2 is SNEGSKA (reference sequence). The CDR3 is 16 residues long. CDR3 sequence: CSAPIQGGRSGNTIYF. CDR3 nucleotide sequence: TGCAGTGCTCCAATACAGGGGGGCAGGTCCGGAAACACCATATATTTT.

This clonotype has a handful of counts. This rearrangement joins TRBV2 to TRBJ1-6; weak D call: TRBD1 (5 bases). Trimming left V 6 bases short and J 2 bases short, with 14 bases between. Germline CDR1 reads SNHLY; CDR2 reads FYNNEI. The CDR3 is 16 residues long. The CDR3 spells CASRLSGITYNSPLHF. CDR3 sequence (DNA): TGTGCCAGCAGACTGTCAGGGATCACCTATAATTCACCCCTCCACTTT.

In its sample, this clonotype was seen a few times. The rearrangement links TRBV18 to TRBJ2-7; TRBD1 matches 7 bases. The ends lost 2 bases at V and 3 bases at J; junction bases unmatched: 10. The CDR3 is 16 amino acids. Germline V gene sequence: CDR1 KGHSH, CDR2 LQKENI. The CDR3, as DNA: TGTGCCAGCTCACCAGATCTGGGACAGCGAGTCTACGAGCAGTACTTC. It is translated as CASSPDLGQRVYEQYF.

The chain couples TRBV19 to TRBJ1-5, with a tentative D call TRBD1 (6 bases). This CDR3 has 14 residues. CDR1 is LNHDA and CDR2 is SQIVND in the germline V gene (reference sequence). V lost 7 bases to trimming and J lost 1 base, with 11 bases between them. The CDR3 DNA sequence: TGTGCCAGTAAAACGGGACAAAGCAATCAGCCCCAGCATTTT. Translated, it gives CASKTGQSNQPQHF.

In its sample, this clonotype was seen many times. V and J are TRBV6-1 and TRBJ2-6; D not certain. Trimming removed 7 bases at V and 0 bases at J, with 13 bases between. Germline loops: CDR1 MNHNS, CDR2 SASEGT. The CDR3 is 16 residues long. The CDR3: CASTPLGDSGANVLTF. The CDR3 region has the DNA TGTGCCAGCACCCCTCTCGGCGACTCTGGGGCCAACGTCCTGACTTTC.

The gene calls are TRBV15 and TRBJ1-5, with TRBD1 as a possible D gene (5 bases). CDR1 is LNHNV, CDR2 YYDKDF, per germline (reference sequence). This CDR3 has 16 amino acids. Trimming took off 1 base at V and 4 bases at J, with 14 bases between the two ends. CDR3 protein: CATSRGRWGSNQPQHF. The CDR3 nucleotides are TGTGCCACCAGCAGAGGGAGATGGGGGTCAAATCAGCCCCAGCATTTT.

As to this clonotype: With a much larger clone just one base away, this may be a read error. The chain is built from TRBV5-6 and TRBJ1-4; D gene uncertain. V gave up 0 bases and J gave up 6 bases, with 3 bases separating them. This CDR3 has 12 amino acids. The germline CDR1 and CDR2 sequences are SGHDT and YYEEEE. This CDR3 reads CASSLGDEKLFF. The CDR3 DNA reads TGTGCCAGCAGCTTGGGGGATGAAAAACTGTTTTTT.

CDR3 coding DNA: TGTGCCAGCAGCTTGGGATCAGGGGCTCAGCCCCAGCATTTT. As protein: CASSLGSGAQPQHF. This sequence joins TRBV7-8 and TRBJ1-5, with D possibly matching TRBD1 (6 bases). Germline V gene sequence: CDR1 SGHVS, CDR2 FQNEAQ. The CDR3 spans 14 residues. With 3 bases removed from V and 6 bases from J, the gap between germline ends came to 12 bases.

The chain uses TRBV20-1 and TRBJ1-1, with 7 bases aligning to TRBD1. CDR3 length: 12 residues. Germline assignment: CDR1 DFQATT and CDR2 SNEGSKA (reference sequence). The junction had 13 bases not matched to a gene; V was cut back by 6 bases and J by 12 bases. The CDR3 DNA is TGCAGTGCCCGAGGGGGCGCAGGGACGACTTTCTTT. Translation gives CSARGGAGTTFF.

The chain employs TRBV7-2 and TRBJ1-6; no clear D. CDR1 is SGHTA, CDR2 FQGNSA, per germline. The CDR3 runs 12 residues. Deletions cut 5 bases from V and 9 bases from J, with 8 bases between. Here the CDR3 DNA reads TGTGCCAGCAGCGTTTCCGGTTCACCCCTCCACTTT. Translated: CASSVSGSPLHF. The full variable domain, completed using reference TRBV7-2 and TRBJ1-6, is GAGVSQSPSNKVTEKGKDVELRCDPISGHTALYWYRQSLGQGLEFLIYFQGNSAPDKSGLPSDRFSAERTGGSVSTLTIQRTQQEDSAVYLCASSVSGSPLHFGNGTRLTVT.

The CDR3 spells CATSRATDTQYF. The CDR3 DNA reads TGTGCCACCAGTCGGGCCACAGATACGCAGTATTTT. The chain links TRBV15 to TRBJ2-3; D not certain. The V end was cut by 6 bases, the J end by 2 bases, with 6 bases between. In germline, CDR1 is LNHNV, CDR2 YYDKDF (reference sequence). The CDR3 is made up of 12 amino acids.

This clonotype was picked up one time. The V gene is TRBV5-5, the J gene TRBJ1-6; TRBD1 matches at 8 bases. This CDR3 contains 16 residues. With 0 bases clipped from V and 5 bases from J, the junction kept 4 bases outside the gene matches. In germline, CDR1 is SGHKS, CDR2 YYEKEE (reference sequence). The chain's CDR3 is CASSLAGTGDNSPLHF. DNA for the CDR3: TGTGCCAGCAGCTTGGCGGGGACAGGAGATAATTCACCCCTCCACTTT. Full variable domain (rest looked up from reference TRBV5-5 and TRBJ1-6): DAGVTQSPTHLIKTRGQQVTLRCSPISGHKSVSWYQQVLGQGPQFIFQYYEKEERGRGNFPDRFSARQFPNYSSELNVNALLLGDSALYLCASSLAGTGDNSPLHFGNGTRLTVT.

In its sample, this clonotype was seen a few times. V usage is TRBV2 and J usage is TRBJ2-7; D is unclear. The CDR3 contains 15 residues. Trimming stripped 1 base from V and 2 bases from J, with 12 bases between. The germline gives CDR1 SNHLY, CDR2 FYNNEI. The CDR3 nucleotides are TGTGCCAGCAGTGAAGATCGGACGGCCGCCTACGAGCAGTACTTC. Translating it yields CASSEDRTAAYEQYF.

CDR3 in amino acids: CACGFSYEQYF. The DNA of the CDR3 is TGTGCCTGTGGATTCTCCTACGAGCAGTACTTC. The chain joins TRBV6-1 to TRBJ2-7; no reliable D call. The CDR3 covers 11 residues. Trimming took off 11 bases at V and 0 bases at J, with 8 bases between the two ends. The germline gives CDR1 MNHNS, CDR2 SASEGT.

This clonotype was counted many times. V usage is TRBV24-1 and J usage is TRBJ2-5, with TRBD1 matching 7 bases. The CDR3 runs 17 residues. CDR1 is KGHDR and CDR2 is SFDVKD in the germline V gene. The trim removed 7 bases at V and 5 bases at J, leaving 18 bases unmatched. In DNA form, the CDR3 reads TGTGCCACCAGGGATCAGTTGGGACAGAGGGGGAGCGAGACCCAGTACTTC. The encoded protein is CATRDQLGQRGSETQYF.

This clonotype occurred a few times. This could be a read error, since a much larger clone is one nucleotide away. The chain uses TRBV2 and TRBJ2-2; D ambiguous. Trimming removed 2 bases from V and 1 base from J, with 2 bases in between. CDR3 length: 13 residues. Germline V gene lookup returns CDR1 SNHLY and CDR2 FYNNEI. CDR3: CASSEQNTGELFF. The CDR3 DNA reads as TGTGCCAGCAGTGAACAGAACACCGGGGAGCTGTTTTTT.

This clonotype was counted a few times. This chain joins TRBV6-1 and TRBJ1-1; D is undetermined. This CDR3 is 14 amino acids long. Germline assignment: CDR1 MNHNS and CDR2 SASEGT. Trimming removed 5 bases from V and 7 bases from J, with 17 bases in between. CDR3 DNA sequence: TGTGCCAGCAGTTCGGCTCCCGGAGGCCTTGAAGCTTTCTTT. Its protein product is CASSSAPGGLEAFF.

This clonotype occurred a few times. The chain links TRBV28 to TRBJ2-3; D not resolved. Germline V gives CDR1 MDHEN, CDR2 SYDVKM. The CDR3 totals 14 residues. The ends were cut back, 3 bases at V and 4 bases at J, with 11 bases in the middle. The CDR3: CASSFVRSADTQYF. The CDR3 DNA reads TGTGCCAGCAGTTTCGTCCGAAGCGCAGATACGCAGTATTTT. Complete variable domain (other parts from reference TRBV28 and TRBJ2-3): DVKVTQSSRYLVKRTGEKVFLECVQDMDHENMFWYRQDPGLGLRLIYFSYDVKMKEKGDIPEGYSVSREKKERFSLILESASTNQTSMYLCASSFVRSADTQYFGPGTRLTVL.

This clonotype showed up many times. This chain uses TRBV20-1 with TRBJ2-3, with 8 nucleotides matching TRBD1. Germline assignment: CDR1 DFQATT and CDR2 SNEGSKA (reference sequence). The length of the CDR3 is 15 residues. The V and J ends lost 5 bases and 3 bases, in that order; junction bases with no gene match: 10. CDR3 in DNA: TGCAGTGCTCGGGGGACCAGGGGGCCTACAGATACGCAGTATTTT. Amino acids: CSARGTRGPTDTQYF.

The chain links TRBV20-1 to TRBJ2-1; 8 nucleotides line up with TRBD2. Germline CDR1 DFQATT, CDR2 SNEGSKA (reference sequence). The trim removed 0 bases at V and 5 bases at J, leaving 6 bases unmatched. CDR3 length equals 15 residues. CDR3 DNA sequence: TGCAGTGCTAGAGATGAGGCGGGAGGTCACAATGAGCAGTTCTTC. Protein product: CSARDEAGGHNEQFF.